The T cell receptor (beta chain) under discussion was sequenced for a study of blood T cells in healthy people across ages. There are 14 residues in the CDR3. The germline gives CDR1 DFQATT, CDR2 SNEGSKA (reference sequence). PCR was performed a second time for roughly 6 to 12 cycles using a sample-barcoded 5' primer and a J-beta primer mix. One entry per CDR3 protein results from TCRdb running MiXCR on the 5' RACE reads. The table includes about 1.6 million distinct CDR3 sequences, roughly 32% detected once. Details on this clonotype: Relative to the germline gene, one junction end is altered; a read error may explain this.

Donors each provided about 10 milliliters of peripheral blood. The V gene is TRBV20-1, the J gene TRBJ2-3, with 7 bases matching TRBD2. The receptor was derived from a woman in her thirties in good health. Sequenced material: blood. CDR3 bases: TGCAGTGCTAGAAGACTAGCATTCACAGATATGCAGTATTTT. It yields the protein CSARRLAFTDMQYF.